This record covers a single T cell receptor beta chain. V was trimmed by 0 bases and J by 7 bases, leaving 7 bases between them. The CDR3 has 13 residues. Germline V gene lookup returns CDR1 SNHLY and CDR2 FYNNEI. The sample belongs to a study of blood T cell repertoires in COVID-19. Study summary: Sites across the United States, Italy and Spain contributed samples from acute and convalescent COVID-19. T cells, B-cell-depleted T cells, or PBMCs provided the cDNA or gDNA that served as material.

Clones were read by immunoSEQ multiplex PCR, and TCRdb kept only the in-frame ones, dropping some. The table has over 25,000 clones, 80% to 90% seen once. The TCR comes from a man in his 60s with acute or convalescent COVID-19. The chain carries TRBV2 and TRBJ1-5, with D unclear. Sequencing was carried out using peripheral blood. The CDR3 spells CASSEAGGQPQHF. DNA of the CDR3: TGTGCCAGCAGTGAAGCTGGCGGGCAGCCCCAGCATTTT.